A single sample is the source of the 10 T cell receptor beta chains below, sequenced in a study of shared clonotypes between healthy human individuals. Sequencing was performed with immunoSEQ multiplex PCR; in TCRdb, only in-frame clones are kept and a portion is missing. The sample has some 1 million clones, approximately 76% seen once. Specimen: memory CD4+ T cells sorted from blood. The subset was: CD45RA-negative fraction. The receptors stem from a man aged 18 to 30 in good health.

The chain employs TRBV5-1 and TRBJ2-7, with 7 bases lining up with TRBD2. Per the germline V gene, CDR1 is SGHRS and CDR2 is YFSETQ. Losses at the gene ends were 4 bases for V and 2 bases for J; bases not matched to a gene: 6. The length of the CDR3 is 14 residues. The CDR3 here is CASSPRTRTYEQYF. The DNA for the CDR3 is TGCGCCAGCAGCCCACGGACTAGAACCTACGAGCAGTACTTC.

V and J are TRBV5-3 and TRBJ2-3, with 13 positions matching TRBD2. TRBV5-3 is an ORF, with its function uncertain. This CDR3 is built from 18 residues. Trimming removed 0 bases from V and 7 bases from J; junction bases left unmatched: 11. This chain's CDR3 is CARSLAPSGLAGVYTQYF. The CDR3 DNA reads as TGTGCCAGAAGCTTGGCCCCCTCCGGACTAGCGGGAGTATATACGCAGTATTTT.

This chain uses TRBV5-6 with TRBJ2-1; D not resolved. CDR1 is SGHDT, CDR2 YYEEEE, per germline. CDR3 length equals 13 residues. V was shortened by 4 bases and J by 7 bases, with 12 bases between the two germline ends. As DNA, the CDR3 is TGTGCCAGCAGCCCGGGTGGTGTTAATGAGCAGTTCTTC. It yields the protein CASSPGGVNEQFF.

The chain is built from TRBV28 and TRBJ1-2; TRBD1 agrees at 8 bases. Germline CDR1 MDHEN, CDR2 SYDVKM. V was pared by 8 bases and J by 5 bases, with 7 bases of the junction left unmatched. The length of the CDR3 is 13 residues. CDR3 sequence (DNA): TGTGCCAGCGAAAGGACAGGGCATTATGGCTACACCTTC. It encodes CASERTGHYGYTF.

This clone was detected once. This sample includes further DNA sequences coding for the same CDR3. This chain uses TRBV6-6 with TRBJ2-7, with 10 bases lining up with TRBD1. CDR1 MNHNY and CDR2 SVGAGI come from the germline V gene (reference sequence). The junction had 1 base not matched to a gene; V was cut back by 0 bases and J by 2 bases. The CDR3 runs to 15 residues. The CDR3, as DNA: TGTGCCAGCAGTTACTCCGGACAGGGGGCCTACGAGCAGTACTTC. It yields the protein CASSYSGQGAYEQYF.

There are a few counts of this clone. Distinct nucleotide sequences in the sample also encode this CDR3. This rearrangement joins TRBV7-2 to TRBJ1-5; D is perhaps TRBD1 (5 bases). Germline assignment: CDR1 SGHTA and CDR2 FQGNSA. The CDR3 extends over 14 amino acids. Trimming removed 5 bases from V and 2 bases from J, with 10 bases in between. CDR3 sequence: CASSTGGGNQPQHF. CDR3 DNA sequence: TGTGCCAGCAGCACAGGCGGGGGCAATCAGCCCCAGCATTTT.

The gene calls are TRBV6-1 and TRBJ2-7; D is undetermined. Trimming took off 2 bases at V and 0 bases at J, with 11 bases between the two ends. This CDR3 region has 15 residues. Germline CDR1 and CDR2: MNHNS and SASEGT. CDR3 bases: TGTGCCAGCAGTGAAAGTACAGTTTTCTCCTACGAGCAGTACTTC. Its translation: CASSESTVFSYEQYF.

Comments on this clone: Other DNA sequences in this specimen translate into the identical CDR3. The chain employs TRBV15 and TRBJ2-3; no definite D call. The CDR3 consists of 13 residues. Between the trimmed V and J ends, which lost 0 bases and 3 bases, there was a span of 4 bases. In germline, CDR1 is LNHNV, CDR2 YYDKDF (reference sequence). The CDR3 DNA follows: TGTGCCACCAGCAGAGATATTACAGATACGCAGTATTTT. Its protein product is CATSRDITDTQYF.

This chain uses TRBV15 with TRBJ2-1, with a possible D match to TRBD2 (6 bases). CDR3 length: 15 amino acids. V was cut by 0 bases and J by 8 bases, with 14 bases left in between. Germline V gene data show CDR1 as LNHNV and CDR2 as YYDKDF (reference sequence). The CDR3 reads CATSRDGLPTDEQFF. The DNA for the CDR3 is TGTGCCACCAGCAGAGATGGACTACCAACGGATGAGCAGTTCTTC.

The J gene is TRBJ2-2, the V gene TRBV10-2; D remains ambiguous. Looked up from germline, CDR1 is WSHSY and CDR2 is SAAADI. This CDR3 spans 13 amino acids. V was clipped by 8 bases and J by 6 bases, with 13 bases between them. CDR3 amino acids: CASSRWSSGELFF. The CDR3 coding sequence is TGCGCCAGCTCGCGGTGGAGTTCCGGGGAGCTGTTTTTT.